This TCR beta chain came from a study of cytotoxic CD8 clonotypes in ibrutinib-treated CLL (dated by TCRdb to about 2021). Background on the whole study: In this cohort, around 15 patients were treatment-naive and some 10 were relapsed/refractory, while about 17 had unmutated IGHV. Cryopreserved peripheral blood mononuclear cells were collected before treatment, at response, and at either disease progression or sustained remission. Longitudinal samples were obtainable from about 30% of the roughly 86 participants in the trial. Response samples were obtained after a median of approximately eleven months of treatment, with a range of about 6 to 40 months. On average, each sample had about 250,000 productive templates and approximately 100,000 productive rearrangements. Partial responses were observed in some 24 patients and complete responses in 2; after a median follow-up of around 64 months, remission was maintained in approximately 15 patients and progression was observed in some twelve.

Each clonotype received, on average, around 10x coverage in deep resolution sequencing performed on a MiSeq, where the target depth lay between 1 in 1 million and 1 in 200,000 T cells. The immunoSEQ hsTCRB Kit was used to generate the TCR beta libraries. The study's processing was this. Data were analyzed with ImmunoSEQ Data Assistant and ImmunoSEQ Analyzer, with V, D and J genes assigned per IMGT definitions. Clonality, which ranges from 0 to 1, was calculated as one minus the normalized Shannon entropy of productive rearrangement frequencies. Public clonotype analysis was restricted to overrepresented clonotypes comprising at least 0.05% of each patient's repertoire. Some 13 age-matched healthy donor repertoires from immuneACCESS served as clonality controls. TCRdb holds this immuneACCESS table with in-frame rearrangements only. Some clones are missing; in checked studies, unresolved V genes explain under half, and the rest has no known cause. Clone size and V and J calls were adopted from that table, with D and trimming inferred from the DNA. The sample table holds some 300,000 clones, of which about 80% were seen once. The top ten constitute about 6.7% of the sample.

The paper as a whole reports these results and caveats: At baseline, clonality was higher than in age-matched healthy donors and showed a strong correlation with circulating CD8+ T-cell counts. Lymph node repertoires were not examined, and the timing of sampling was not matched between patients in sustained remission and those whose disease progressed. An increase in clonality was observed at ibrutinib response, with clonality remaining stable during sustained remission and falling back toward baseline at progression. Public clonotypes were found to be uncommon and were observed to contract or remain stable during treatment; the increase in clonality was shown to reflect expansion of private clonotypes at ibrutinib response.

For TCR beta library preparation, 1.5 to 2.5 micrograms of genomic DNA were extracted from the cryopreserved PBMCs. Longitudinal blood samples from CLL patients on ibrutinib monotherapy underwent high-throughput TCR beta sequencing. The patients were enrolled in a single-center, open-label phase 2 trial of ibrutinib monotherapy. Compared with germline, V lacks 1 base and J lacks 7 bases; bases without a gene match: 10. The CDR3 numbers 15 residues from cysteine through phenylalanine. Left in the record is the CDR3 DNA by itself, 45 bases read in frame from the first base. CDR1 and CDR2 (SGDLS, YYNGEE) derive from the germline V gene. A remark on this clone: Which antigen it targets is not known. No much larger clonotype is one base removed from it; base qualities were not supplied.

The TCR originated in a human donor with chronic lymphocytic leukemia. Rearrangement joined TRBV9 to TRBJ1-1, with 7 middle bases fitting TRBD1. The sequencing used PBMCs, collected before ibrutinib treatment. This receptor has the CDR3 CASSVITGEEGEAFF. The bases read TGTGCCAGCAGCGTAATCACAGGGGAGGAGGGTGAAGCTTTCTTT.